The 23 T cell receptor beta chains presented below share a single source sample, sequenced in a study of T cell responses to AZD1222 COVID-19 vaccine (dated by TCRdb to the early 2020s). The library was made by the immunoSEQ multiplex PCR assay. TCRdb retrieved this table from immuneACCESS and kept in-frame rearrangements only. Not all clones are present; in checked studies, unresolved V genes account for under half, and no reason is known for the remainder. Counted in this sample were about 120,000 clones; more than 85% of them appeared once. Roughly 7% of the sample comes from the top ten. According to the study, the label for this sample's time point signals: about 28 days (+/-7) after the second vaccine dose. The material was peripheral blood, obtained 28 days after the second AZD1222 dose. The source is an adult who received the AZD1222 COVID-19 vaccine.

The chain joins TRBV6-6 to TRBJ2-7; TRBD1 agrees at 10 bases. J lost 0 bases, V lost 5 bases, and 13 bases had no gene match. Germline lookup yields CDR1 MNHNY and CDR2 SVGAGI (reference sequence). The CDR3 is made up of 18 amino acids. CDR3 sequence reads: CASSRLRRDRGLSYEQYF. CDR3 sequence (DNA): TGTGCCAGCAGTCGCCTCCGCCGGGACAGGGGCCTCTCCTACGAGCAGTACTTC.

The chain has TRBV7-2 and TRBJ2-7; no reliable D call. The length of the CDR3 is 15 residues. CDR1 is SGHTA, CDR2 FQGNSA, per germline. Trimming took 2 bases from V and 4 from J, leaving 15 bases between them. The CDR3 loop is CASSLLAGFRYEQYF. For the CDR3, the DNA is TGTGCCAGCAGCTTACTGGCCGGGTTTCGGTACGAGCAGTACTTC.

The rearrangement links TRBV18 to TRBJ1-6; D possibly corresponds to TRBD1 (6 bases). Germline V lookup: CDR1 KGHSH, CDR2 LQKENI. V lost 3 bases to trimming and J lost 6 bases, with 18 bases between them. The CDR3 length is 17 residues. The CDR3 region is CASSPLAPGQTNSPLHF. CDR3 sequence (DNA): TGTGCCAGCTCACCTCTTGCTCCGGGACAAACTAATTCACCCCTCCACTTT.

The chain links TRBV27 to TRBJ1-5; 9 bases fit TRBD1. This CDR3 region has 14 residues. After removal of 4 bases from V and 6 bases from J, the junction contained 4 bases not matched to a gene. The V gene's germline CDR1 is MNHEY and CDR2 SMNVEV (reference sequence). The CDR3 coding sequence is TGTGCCAGCAGTTCCCGGACAGGGGCTCAGCCCCAGCATTTT. This translates into CASSSRTGAQPQHF.

The chain has TRBV11-1 and TRBJ1-1; D is undetermined. Germline lookup yields CDR1 SGHAT and CDR2 FQDESV (reference sequence). Trimming took 8 bases from V and 5 from J, leaving 12 bases between them. The CDR3 contains 12 residues. This CDR3 reads CASGFISTEAFF. In DNA, the CDR3 is TGTGCCAGCGGTTTTATATCGACTGAAGCTTTCTTT.

The chain combines TRBV28 with TRBJ2-1; TRBD2 is a possible D gene (5 bases). The CDR3 is made up of 16 amino acids. Germline lookup yields CDR1 MDHEN and CDR2 SYDVKM. V dropped 1 base and J dropped 1 base, with 11 bases sitting between them. The CDR3 region has the DNA TGTGCCAGCAGTTTATTCTCGACGGGGTCCTACAATGAGCAGTTCTTC. Translation gives CASSLFSTGSYNEQFF.

The gene calls are TRBV18 and TRBJ2-7; TRBD2 agrees at 10 bases. This CDR3 has 17 residues. V was pared by 1 base and J by 4 bases, with 10 bases of the junction left unmatched. CDR1 KGHSH and CDR2 LQKENI come from the germline V gene. CDR3 coding DNA: TGTGCCAGCTCACCACGAGGGATAGCGGGAGGAGGATACGAGCAGTACTTC. The encoded protein is CASSPRGIAGGGYEQYF.

This chain joins TRBV7-6 and TRBJ2-7; D unresolved. The CDR3 loop spans 16 amino acids. Per germline, CDR1 SGHVS and CDR2 FNYEAQ. Trimming removed 2 bases at V and 0 bases at J, with 14 bases between. DNA of the CDR3: TGTGCCAGCAGCTTAAACGCCGGACCGAACTCCTACGAGCAGTACTTC. Translating gives CASSLNAGPNSYEQYF.

V is TRBV29-1 and J is TRBJ2-3; D not certain. The CDR3 extends over 11 amino acids. Trimming took 7 bases from V and 5 from J, leaving 10 bases between them. Per germline, CDR1 SQVTM and CDR2 ANQGSEA. For the CDR3, the DNA is TGCAGCGCTCGCCCCCAAGATACGCAGTATTTT. Translated, it gives CSARPQDTQYF.

This chain uses TRBV19 with TRBJ1-6, with D hard to call. CDR1 and CDR2 from the germline V gene are LNHDA and SQIVND (reference sequence). The CDR3 is 13 amino acids. Between the trimmed V and J ends, which lost 1 base and 7 bases, there was a span of 5 bases. The CDR3 loop reads CASSIGRNSPLHF. The CDR3 bases are TGTGCCAGTAGTATAGGCAGAAATTCACCCCTCCACTTT.

The rearrangement joins TRBV7-3 to TRBJ2-1, with TRBD2 identical over 8 bases. Per germline, CDR1 SGHTA and CDR2 FQGTGA. With 2 bases clipped from V and 4 bases from J, the junction kept 7 bases outside the gene matches. The CDR3 is 16 residues long. This CDR3 reads CASSLRAGTRYNEQFF. CDR3 DNA sequence: TGTGCCAGCAGCTTACGAGCCGGGACTAGGTACAATGAGCAGTTCTTC.

In this sample, this clone turned up once. The chain links TRBV4-1 to TRBJ2-4, with D unclear. In germline, CDR1 is MGHRA, CDR2 YSYEKL. CDR3 length: 15 residues. Trimming removed 2 bases from V and 0 bases from J, with 8 bases in between. The chain's CDR3 is CASSQLQLAKNIQYF. The CDR3 DNA reads TGCGCCAGCAGCCAACTACAGCTAGCCAAAAACATTCAGTACTTC.

A single count supports this clone. The chain combines TRBV7-3 with TRBJ2-7, with 10 bases lining up with TRBD2. The trim removed 5 bases at V and 2 bases at J, leaving 6 bases unmatched. This CDR3 region has 15 residues. The germline V gene has CDR1 SGHTA and CDR2 FQGTGA. The CDR3 here is CASSPGSGRAYEQYF. The CDR3 nucleotides read TGTGCCAGCAGCCCCGGGAGCGGGAGGGCCTACGAGCAGTACTTC.

The rearrangement uses TRBV5-1 and TRBJ2-3, with D uncertain. The CDR3 has 13 amino acids. Germline V gene lookup returns CDR1 SGHRS and CDR2 YFSETQ. V lost 2 bases and J lost 0, with 4 bases in between. This chain's CDR3 is CASSFFSTDTQYF. The CDR3 DNA reads TGCGCCAGCAGCTTCTTTAGCACAGATACGCAGTATTTT.

The CDR3 nucleotides read TGCGCCAGCAGCCAAGTGAGACAAGATGAAAAACTGTTTTTT. Amino acid sequence: CASSQVRQDEKLFF. The chain joins TRBV4-1 to TRBJ1-4; no firm D call. Per the germline V gene, CDR1 is MGHRA and CDR2 is YSYEKL. With 1 base removed from V and 6 bases from J, the gap between germline ends came to 9 bases. This CDR3 contains 14 residues.

This chain joins TRBV30 and TRBJ2-7, with unresolved D. This CDR3 spans 13 amino acids. Germline lookup yields CDR1 GTSNPN and CDR2 SVGIG (reference sequence). V was cut by 4 bases and J by 6 bases, with 16 bases left in between. CDR3 nucleotides: TGTGCCTGGACCAGGTCGTGGGCTCCCGAGCAGTACTTC. Protein sequence: CAWTRSWAPEQYF. Using reference TRBV30 and TRBJ2-7 for the parts outside the CDR3, the full variable domain is SQTIHQWPATLVQPVGSPLSLECTVEGTSNPNLYWYRQAAGRGLQLLFYSVGIGQISSEVPQNLSASRPQDRQFILSSKKLLLSDSGFYLCAWTRSWAPEQYFGPGTRLTVT.

The gene calls are TRBV25-1 and TRBJ2-5, with TRBD1 identical over 10 bases. This CDR3 has 17 amino acids. The germline CDR1 and CDR2 sequences are MGHDK and SYGVNS. Trimming took 8 bases from V and 5 from J; bases not matched to a gene: 17. In DNA, the CDR3 is TGTGCCAGCTCTATCGGGACAGGGGTGGGGGTAGCGGAGACCCAGTACTTC. This encodes CASSIGTGVGVAETQYF.

The chain combines TRBV4-2 with TRBJ2-3; TRBD2 matches at 9 bases. Per germline, CDR1 LGHNA and CDR2 YNFKEQ. Trimming removed 4 bases from V and 3 bases from J; junction bases left unmatched: 8. This CDR3 region has 16 residues. The CDR3 loop is CASSLLSGRRTDTQYF. The CDR3 bases are TGTGCCAGCAGCCTACTGAGCGGGAGGAGGACAGATACGCAGTATTTT.

This chain uses TRBV7-9 with TRBJ2-3; no clear D gene. V was cut by 1 base and J by 0 bases, with 11 bases left in between. The CDR3 is 16 residues long. Germline CDR1 and CDR2: SEHNR and FQNEAQ (reference sequence). CDR3 amino acids: CASSLGQSQSTDTQYF. The DNA of the CDR3 is TGTGCCAGCAGCTTAGGGCAGTCCCAGAGCACAGATACGCAGTATTTT.

This clone has more than one count but fewer than ten. The chain couples TRBV27 to TRBJ2-2, with D maybe TRBD1 (5 bases). With 6 bases removed from V and 5 bases from J, the gap between germline ends came to 10 bases. Germline V lookup: CDR1 MNHEY, CDR2 SMNVEV (reference sequence). The CDR3 sequence is 13 residues long. CDR3 residues: CASRPQGTGELFF. In DNA form, the CDR3 reads TGTGCCAGCAGGCCCCAGGGTACCGGGGAGCTGTTTTTT.

This chain uses TRBV7-2 with TRBJ2-1; 8 bases match TRBD2. The germline V gene has CDR1 SGHTA and CDR2 FQGNSA. The CDR3 runs 15 residues. Trimming took 5 bases from V and 4 from J; bases not matched to a gene: 7. CDR3 in DNA: TGTGCCAGCAGCGTACTAGCGGTCTTGTACAATGAGCAGTTCTTC. Its translation: CASSVLAVLYNEQFF.

V gene TRBV27 combines with J gene TRBJ2-7; D may be TRBD1 or TRBD2 (5 bases each). Germline V lookup: CDR1 MNHEY, CDR2 SMNVEV (reference sequence). The CDR3 runs to 17 residues. The V and J ends lost 6 bases and 4 bases respectively, with 25 bases between them. CDR3 region: CASSRLHSDWGIYEQYF. In DNA, the CDR3 is TGTGCCAGCAGCAGACTGCACAGTGATTGGGGGATTTACGAGCAGTACTTC.

The V call is TRBV2, the J call TRBJ1-3, with D possibly being TRBD1 (5 bases). V shed 8 bases and J shed 4 bases, with 12 bases lying between them. The CDR3 runs to 13 residues. The germline gives CDR1 SNHLY, CDR2 FYNNEI. CDR3 DNA: TGTGCCAGCGGGGGGGAGAAGGGAAACACCATATATTTT. This codes for CASGGEKGNTIYF.